This T cell receptor beta chain was captured by sequencing in a study of cytomegalovirus exposure and HLA in healthy donors. Findings and caveats of the study: The authors later linked a missense DCLRE1C variant to TCR beta V- and J-gene trimming. In an earlier analysis, most TCR beta V segments were productive about 87% or about 30% of the time.

At collection, donors were nominally healthy, but unrecorded immune exposures were probable. In the case of this clone: Its antigen is currently unknown.

The CDR3 consists of 18 residues. The V and J ends lost 3 bases and 0 bases respectively, with 20 bases between them. From germline, CDR1 is ENHRY and CDR2 SYGVKD. The PCR was carried out with 60 Vbeta primers and 13 Jbeta primers. Source study methods: In a later analysis, the count reached 82 million or so unique TCR beta chains, with about 11 million shared. Generated by immunoSEQ multiplex PCR, the TCRdb table keeps only in-frame clones and is missing some. V, J and clone size derive from that table, while D and trimming were established from the DNA sequence. The sample contains roughly 63,000 clones, roughly 70% of which appear only once.

The rearrangement joins TRBV10-3 to TRBJ1-1; D might be TRBD1 (5 bases). This receptor was identified in a man in his forties or fifties in good health and CMV-seropositive. The source material was PBMCs. The CDR3 sequence is CAISDLSWGRNVNTEAFF. Here the CDR3 DNA reads TGTGCCATCAGTGACCTTTCTTGGGGCCGGAATGTGAACACTGAAGCTTTCTTT.